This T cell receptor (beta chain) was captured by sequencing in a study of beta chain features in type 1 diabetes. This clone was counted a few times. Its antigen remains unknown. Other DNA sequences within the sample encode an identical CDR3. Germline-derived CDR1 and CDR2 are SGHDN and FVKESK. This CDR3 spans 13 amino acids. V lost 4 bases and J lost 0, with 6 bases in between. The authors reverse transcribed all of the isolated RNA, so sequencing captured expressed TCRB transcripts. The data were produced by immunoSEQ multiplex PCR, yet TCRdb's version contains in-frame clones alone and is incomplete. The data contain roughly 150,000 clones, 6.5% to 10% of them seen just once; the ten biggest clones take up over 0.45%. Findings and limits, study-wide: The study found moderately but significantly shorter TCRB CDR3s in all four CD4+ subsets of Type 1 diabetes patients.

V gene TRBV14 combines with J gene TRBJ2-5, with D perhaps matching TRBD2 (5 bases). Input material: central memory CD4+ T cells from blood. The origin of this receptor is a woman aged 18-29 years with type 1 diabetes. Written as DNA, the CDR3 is TGTGCCAGCAGCCCCGGGAACCAAGAGACCCAGTACTTC. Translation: CASSPGNQETQYF.